These 21 T cell receptor beta chains share one sample of origin, sequenced in a study of blood T cell repertoires in COVID-19. Sequenced by immunoSEQ multiplex PCR; TCRdb stores in-frame clones only, minus some. The profile covers some 52,000 clones, with nearly 90% appearing a single time and under 5% taken by the ten largest. Sequencing was carried out using peripheral blood. All receptors come from a man between 60 and 70 years old with active COVID-19.

This clone was found a few times. This chain connects TRBV19 to TRBJ1-2; 9 bases are shared with TRBD1. The V and J ends lost 7 bases and 0 bases, in that order; junction bases with no gene match: 6. CDR3 size: 15 residues. CDR1 is LNHDA and CDR2 is SQIVND in the germline V gene (reference sequence). CDR3 amino acids: CASTDRGISNYGYTF. CDR3 nucleotides: TGTGCCAGTACGGACAGGGGAATATCTAACTATGGCTACACCTTC.

J is TRBJ2-7 and V is TRBV2; 8 bases agree with TRBD2. Germline CDR1 and CDR2: SNHLY and FYNNEI. V trimming: 6 bases; J trimming: 4 bases; junction bases outside the gene matches: 8. CDR3 size: 14 residues. CDR3 protein: CASRNSGTSYEQYF. CDR3 DNA: TGTGCCAGCAGGAACTCCGGGACTAGTTACGAGCAGTACTTC. The full variable domain, its missing parts supplied by reference TRBV2 and TRBJ2-7, is EPEVTQTPSHQVTQMGQEVILRCVPISNHLYFYWYRQILGQKVEFLVSFYNNEISEKSEIFDDQFSVERPDGSNFTLKIRSTKLEDSAMYFCASRNSGTSYEQYFGPGTRLTVT.

The gene calls are TRBV23-1 and TRBJ2-3; 14 bases fit TRBD2. TRBV23-1 is an open reading frame whose function is uncertain. The CDR3 covers 19 residues. Losses at the gene ends were 2 bases for V and 1 base for J; bases not matched to a gene: 8. The CDR3 DNA reads as TGCGCCAGCAGTCAAGCCGGGACTAGCGGGAGTTTGGGCACAGATACGCAGTATTTT. Protein product: CASSQAGTSGSLGTDTQYF.

V is TRBV10-3 and J is TRBJ2-6, with 10 bases identical to TRBD2. V was clipped by 2 bases and J by 3 bases; unmatched bases: 7. Germline V CDR1 and CDR2: ENHRY, SYGVKD. The CDR3 covers 18 residues. The CDR3 DNA sequence: TGTGCCATCAGTGAGGGAGCGGGAGGGCGTCTTGGGGCCAACGTCCTGACTTTC. It codes for CAISEGAGGRLGANVLTF.

The chain has TRBV9 and TRBJ2-5; TRBD2 matches at 8 bases. V trimming: 2 bases; J trimming: 5 bases; junction bases outside the gene matches: 11. The CDR3 has 16 residues. Germline CDR1 and CDR2: SGDLS and YYNGEE. Here the CDR3 reads CASSVSPSGSTETQYF. As DNA, the CDR3 is TGTGCCAGCAGCGTGAGTCCCAGCGGGAGTACGGAGACCCAGTACTTC.

A word on this clone: This CDR3 is also generated by other DNA sequences in the sample. The gene calls are TRBV7-9 and TRBJ1-1; D is perhaps TRBD1 (5 bases). The germline V gene has CDR1 SEHNR and CDR2 FQNEAQ (reference sequence). V lost 5 bases and J 5 bases, leaving 15 bases between the germline ends. The CDR3 is 14 residues long. The CDR3 reads CASSLPGGGTEAFF. The CDR3 DNA follows: TGTGCCAGCAGCCTACCCGGGGGGGGTACTGAAGCTTTCTTT. Using reference TRBV7-9 and TRBJ1-1 for the parts outside the CDR3, the full variable domain is DTGVSQNPRHKITKRGQNVTFRCDPISEHNRLYWYRQTLGQGPEFLTYFQNEAQLEKSRLLSDRFSAERPKGSFSTLEIQRTEQGDSAMYLCASSLPGGGTEAFFGQGTRLTVV.

This chain connects TRBV12-2 to TRBJ2-1; the table's D call TRBD1 went unverified against the DNA. TRBV12-2 is annotated as a pseudogene. The CDR3 consists of 20 residues. CDR3 amino acids: CASRLARQGAQKLLYDEQFF. The DNA for the CDR3 is TGTGCAAGTCGCTTAGCGAGGCAGGGCGCGCAGAAACTCCTTTACGATGAGCAGTTCTTC.

This rearrangement joins TRBV5-1 to TRBJ2-7, with 7 bases identical to TRBD1. J gave up 3 bases and V 2 bases, and 5 bases lay outside the gene matches. The CDR3 contains 14 residues. Germline-derived CDR1 and CDR2 are SGHRS and YFSETQ. CDR3 coding DNA: TGCGCCAGCAGCTTAGGGGACAGCAACTACGAGCAGTACTTC. This codes for CASSLGDSNYEQYF.

J is TRBJ2-5 and V is TRBV4-1; D is unresolved. The V end was cut by 1 base, the J end by 5 bases, with 11 bases between. Germline loops: CDR1 MGHRA, CDR2 YSYEKL. The CDR3 is made up of 14 amino acids. The CDR3 spells CASSQVERRETQYF. The CDR3 bases are TGCGCCAGCAGCCAAGTCGAGAGGCGGGAGACCCAGTACTTC.

V and J are TRBV28 and TRBJ2-1; D is undetermined. CDR3 length: 15 amino acids. V lost 6 bases and J lost 2, with 14 bases in between. Germline V CDR1 and CDR2: MDHEN, SYDVKM. The CDR3 loop reads CASSSRTRAYNEQFF. CDR3 in DNA: TGTGCCAGCAGCAGTAGAACCCGGGCCTACAATGAGCAGTTCTTC.

The rearrangement joins TRBV11-3 to TRBJ2-1; a possible D gene is TRBD2 (6 bases). Germline V gives CDR1 SGHNT, CDR2 YENEEA. This CDR3 contains 14 residues. V gave up 2 bases and J gave up 6 bases, with 11 bases separating them. DNA for the CDR3: TGTGCCAGCAGCTTATACGGGACTGGCAATGAGCAGTTCTTC. Protein: CASSLYGTGNEQFF.

The chain recombines TRBV7-3 with TRBJ2-1; a weak D match, TRBD2 (6 bases). Trimming shortened V by 4 bases and J by 4 bases, and 11 bases separated the two germline ends. The CDR3 extends over 14 amino acids. The germline V gene has CDR1 SGHTA and CDR2 FQGTGA. The CDR3 region is CASSSPGLYNEQFF. In DNA form, the CDR3 reads TGTGCCAGCAGCTCTCCGGGACTTTACAATGAGCAGTTCTTC.

The chain couples TRBV7-9 to TRBJ2-2; TRBD1 agrees at 8 bases. J gave up 5 bases and V 9 bases, and 8 bases lay outside the gene matches. CDR1 is SEHNR and CDR2 is FQNEAQ in the germline V gene (reference sequence). The CDR3 consists of 14 residues. The CDR3 DNA sequence: TGTGCCAGGTCCCCAGGGGGCGATACCGGGGAGCTGTTTTTT. This gives the protein CARSPGGDTGELFF.

The chain uses TRBV18 and TRBJ2-3, with D unclear. From germline, CDR1 is KGHSH and CDR2 LQKENI. The CDR3 runs to 12 residues. The V and J ends lost 6 bases and 0 bases respectively, with 4 bases between them. The chain's CDR3 is CASSVSTDTQYF. For the CDR3, the DNA is TGTGCCAGCTCTGTAAGCACAGATACGCAGTATTTT.

V usage is TRBV19 and J usage is TRBJ2-4; D is unclear. The CDR3 length is 14 residues. Germline CDR1 reads LNHDA; CDR2 reads SQIVND (reference sequence). V was shortened by 7 bases and J by 3 bases, with 13 bases between the two germline ends. CDR3 nucleotides: TGTGCCAGTACTAACCCAGGTGACAAAAACATTCAGTACTTC. It yields the protein CASTNPGDKNIQYF. The full variable domain, rest sourced from reference TRBV19 and TRBJ2-4, is DGGITQSPKYLFRKEGQNVTLSCEQNLNHDAMYWYRQDPGQGLRLIYYSQIVNDFQKGDIAEGYSVSREKKESFPLTVTSAQKNPTAFYLCASTNPGDKNIQYFGAGTRLSVL.

The J gene is TRBJ2-5, the V gene TRBV4-2; 10 positions match TRBD2. From germline, CDR1 is LGHNA and CDR2 YNFKEQ. The CDR3 consists of 15 residues. V shed 0 bases and J 5 bases; nucleotides not matched to a gene: 3. The CDR3 DNA sequence: TGTGCCAGCAGCCAAGAAACTAGCGGGACTGAGACCCAGTACTTC. This translates into CASSQETSGTETQYF.

The chain uses TRBV20-1 and TRBJ2-5; unclear D gene. Germline loops: CDR1 DFQATT, CDR2 SNEGSKA (reference sequence). This CDR3 has 11 residues. Here the CDR3 DNA reads TGCGGGCTTGGGTTAGGAGAGACCCAGTACTTC. It yields the protein CGLGLGETQYF.

This rearrangement joins TRBV19 to TRBJ2-7; D possibly corresponds to TRBD2 (7 bases). Looked up from germline, CDR1 is LNHDA and CDR2 is SQIVND (reference sequence). This CDR3 spans 14 amino acids. Trimming left V 4 bases short and J 7 bases short, with 17 bases between. DNA for the CDR3: TGTGCCAGTAGTAGCAGGGGAGGGGTCGAGGAGCAGTACTTC. Translating it yields CASSSRGGVEEQYF.

DNA of the CDR3: TGTGCCAGCAGTCCGACAGGGGGGGATTCACCCCTCCACTTT. Translated, it gives CASSPTGGDSPLHF. The chain links TRBV25-1 to TRBJ1-6, with 9 nucleotides matching TRBD1. Germline CDR1 reads MGHDK; CDR2 reads SYGVNS. Trimming at V came to 5 bases and at J to 8 bases, leaving 4 bases not matched to a gene. The CDR3 covers 14 residues. Variable domain in full (rest from reference TRBV25-1 and TRBJ1-6): EADIYQTPRYLVIGTGKKITLECSQTMGHDKMYWYQQDPGMELHLIHYSYGVNSTEKGDLSSESTVSRIRTEHFPLTLESARPSHTSQYLCASSPTGGDSPLHFGNGTRLTVT.

This chain connects TRBV6-5 to TRBJ2-1, with unresolved D. The CDR3 sequence is 16 residues long. Germline loops: CDR1 MNHEY, CDR2 SVGAGI. The V end lost 3 bases, the J end lost 0 bases, and 12 bases lay between the germline ends. In DNA, the CDR3 is TGTGCCAGCAGTTATACTGCGGTCAGCTCCTACAATGAGCAGTTCTTC. It is translated as CASSYTAVSSYNEQFF.

The chain recombines TRBV12-3 or TRBV12-4 with TRBJ1-1; D is unresolved. CDR3 length equals 12 residues. Trimming removed 3 bases from V and 11 bases from J, with 13 bases in between. The CDR3: CASSFGEVRAFF. The CDR3 DNA is TGTGCCAGCAGTTTTGGGGAGGTACGGGCTTTCTTT.